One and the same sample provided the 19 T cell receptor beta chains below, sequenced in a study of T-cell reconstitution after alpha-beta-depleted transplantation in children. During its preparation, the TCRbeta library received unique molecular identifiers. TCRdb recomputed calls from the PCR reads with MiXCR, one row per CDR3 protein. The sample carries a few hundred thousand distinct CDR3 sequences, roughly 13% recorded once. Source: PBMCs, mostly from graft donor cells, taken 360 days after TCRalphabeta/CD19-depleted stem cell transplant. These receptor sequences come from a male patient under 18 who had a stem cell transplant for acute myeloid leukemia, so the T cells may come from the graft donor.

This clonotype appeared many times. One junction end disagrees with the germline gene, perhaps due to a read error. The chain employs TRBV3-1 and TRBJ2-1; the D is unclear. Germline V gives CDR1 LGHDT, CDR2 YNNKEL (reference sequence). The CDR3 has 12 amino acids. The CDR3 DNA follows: TGTGCCAGCAGCCAAGTAAACAATGAACAGTTCTTC. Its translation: CASSQVNNEQFF.

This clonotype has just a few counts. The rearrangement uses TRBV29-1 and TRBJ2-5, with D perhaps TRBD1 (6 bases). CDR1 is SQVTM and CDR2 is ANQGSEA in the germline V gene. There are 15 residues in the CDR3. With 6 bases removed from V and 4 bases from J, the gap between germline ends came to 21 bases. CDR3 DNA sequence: TGCAGCGTCCTTGGTGGTTCAGAACAGGGAGAGACCCAGTACTTC. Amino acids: CSVLGGSEQGETQYF.

The CDR3: CASSLTTEGHPYQETQYF. CDR3 DNA: TGTGCCAGCAGCTTGACCACCGAGGGACACCCGTACCAAGAGACCCAGTACTTC. V is TRBV5-5 and J is TRBJ2-5; perhaps TRBD1 as D (6 bases). CDR1 is SGHKS, CDR2 YYEKEE, per germline (reference sequence). Trimming shortened V by 1 base and J by 0 bases, and 19 bases separated the two germline ends. CDR3 size: 18 residues.

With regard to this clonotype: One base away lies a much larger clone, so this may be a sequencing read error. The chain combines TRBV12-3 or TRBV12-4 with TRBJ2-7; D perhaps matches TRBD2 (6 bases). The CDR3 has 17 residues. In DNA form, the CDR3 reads TGTGACAGCAGTTTATGGGGACTCCATGGTGTGGCCTACGAGCAGTACTTC. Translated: CDSSLWGLHGVAYEQYF.

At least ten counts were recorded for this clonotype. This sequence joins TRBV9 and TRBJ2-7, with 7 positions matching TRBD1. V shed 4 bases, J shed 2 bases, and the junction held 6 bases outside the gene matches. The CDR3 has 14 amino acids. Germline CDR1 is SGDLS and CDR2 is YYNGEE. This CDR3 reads CASSPDRVPYEQYF. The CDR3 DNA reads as TGTGCCAGCAGCCCAGACAGGGTCCCCTACGAGCAGTACTTC.

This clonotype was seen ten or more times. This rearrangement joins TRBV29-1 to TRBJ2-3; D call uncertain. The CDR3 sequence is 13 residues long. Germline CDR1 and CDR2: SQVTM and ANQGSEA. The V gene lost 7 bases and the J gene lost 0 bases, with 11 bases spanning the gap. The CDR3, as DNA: TGCAGCGGGGCCCCCGGAAGCACAGATACGCAGTATTTT. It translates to CSGAPGSTDTQYF.

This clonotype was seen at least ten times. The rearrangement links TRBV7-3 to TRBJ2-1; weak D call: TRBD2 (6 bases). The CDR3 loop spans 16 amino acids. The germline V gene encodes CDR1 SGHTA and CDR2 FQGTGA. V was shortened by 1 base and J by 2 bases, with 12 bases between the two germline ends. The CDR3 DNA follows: TGTGCCAGCAGCTTAAGTGGGAGGACTACCTACAATGAGCAGTTCTTC. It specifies CASSLSGRTTYNEQFF.

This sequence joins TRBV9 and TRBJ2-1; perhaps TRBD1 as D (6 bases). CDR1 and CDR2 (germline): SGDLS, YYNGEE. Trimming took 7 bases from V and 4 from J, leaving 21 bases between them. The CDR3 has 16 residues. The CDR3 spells CASERGGTRRYNEQFF. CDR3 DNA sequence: TGTGCCAGCGAGCGTGGGGGCACGCGTCGGTACAATGAGCAGTTCTTC.

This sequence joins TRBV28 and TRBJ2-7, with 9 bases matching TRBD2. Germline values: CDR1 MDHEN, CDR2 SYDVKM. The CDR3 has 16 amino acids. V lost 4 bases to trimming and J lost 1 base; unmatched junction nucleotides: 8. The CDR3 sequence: CASSSPGLALSYEQYF. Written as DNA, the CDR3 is TGTGCCAGCAGTTCACCGGGACTAGCTTTATCCTACGAGCAGTACTTC.

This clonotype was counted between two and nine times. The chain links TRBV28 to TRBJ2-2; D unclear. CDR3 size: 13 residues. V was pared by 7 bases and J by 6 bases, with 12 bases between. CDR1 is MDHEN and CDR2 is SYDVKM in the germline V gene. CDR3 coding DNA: TGTGCCAGCACCAAACCGGTCGCCGGGGAGCTGTTTTTT. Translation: CASTKPVAGELFF.

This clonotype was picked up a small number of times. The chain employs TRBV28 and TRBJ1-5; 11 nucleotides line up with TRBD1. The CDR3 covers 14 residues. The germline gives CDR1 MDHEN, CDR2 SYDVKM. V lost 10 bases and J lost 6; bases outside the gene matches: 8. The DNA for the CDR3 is TGTGCCATCCTCGGACAGGGGGCTTTTCAGCCCCAGCATTTT. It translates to CAILGQGAFQPQHF.

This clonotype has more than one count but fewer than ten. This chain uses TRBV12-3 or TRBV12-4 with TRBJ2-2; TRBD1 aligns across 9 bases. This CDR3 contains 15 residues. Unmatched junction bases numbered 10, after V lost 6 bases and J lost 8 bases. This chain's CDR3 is CASSFTGTGLGELFF. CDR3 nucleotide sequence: TGTGCCAGCAGCTTCACCGGGACAGGGTTGGGGGAGCTGTTTTTT.

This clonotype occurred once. CDR3 bases: TGCAGCGTCGCCGGGACAGCCATCTCTGGAAACACCATATATTTT. Residues: CSVAGTAISGNTIYF. The chain has TRBV29-1 and TRBJ1-3; 7 bases fit TRBD1. Trimming took 6 bases from V and 0 from J; bases not matched to a gene: 8. The CDR3 is made up of 15 amino acids. The V gene's germline CDR1 is SQVTM and CDR2 ANQGSEA.

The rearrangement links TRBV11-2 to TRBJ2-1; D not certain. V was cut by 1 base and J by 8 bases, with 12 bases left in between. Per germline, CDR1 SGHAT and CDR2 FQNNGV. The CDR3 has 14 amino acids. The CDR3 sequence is CASSLVLRLYEQFF. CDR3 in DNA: TGTGCCAGCAGCTTAGTTCTGCGTCTCTATGAGCAGTTCTTC.

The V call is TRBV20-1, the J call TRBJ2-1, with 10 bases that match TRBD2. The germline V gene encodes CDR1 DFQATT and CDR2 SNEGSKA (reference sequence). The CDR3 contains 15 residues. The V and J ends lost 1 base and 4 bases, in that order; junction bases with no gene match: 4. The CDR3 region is CSARALAGGYNEQFF. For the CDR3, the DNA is TGCAGTGCTAGAGCCTTAGCGGGAGGTTACAATGAGCAGTTCTTC.

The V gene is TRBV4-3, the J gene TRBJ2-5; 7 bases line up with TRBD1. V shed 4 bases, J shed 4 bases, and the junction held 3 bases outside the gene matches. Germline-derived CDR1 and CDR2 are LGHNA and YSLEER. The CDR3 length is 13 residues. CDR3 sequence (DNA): TGCGCCAGCAGCCTTCACAGGGGAGAGACCCAGTACTTC. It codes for CASSLHRGETQYF.

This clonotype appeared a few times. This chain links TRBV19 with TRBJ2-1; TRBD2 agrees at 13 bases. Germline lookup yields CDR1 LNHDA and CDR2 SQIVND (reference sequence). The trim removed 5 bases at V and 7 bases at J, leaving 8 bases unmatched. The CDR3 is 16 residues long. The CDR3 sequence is CASSPRTSGSRNEQFF. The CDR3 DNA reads TGTGCCAGTAGTCCCCGGACTAGCGGGAGTAGGAATGAGCAGTTCTTC.

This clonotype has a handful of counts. CDR3 bases: TGTGCCAGTAGTATCCGACTAGCGGGAGCCCTTCATCCTACGCAGTATTTT. This codes for CASSIRLAGALHPTQYF. The V call is TRBV19, the J call TRBJ2-3; 12 bases are a match to TRBD2. Germline CDR1 reads LNHDA; CDR2 reads SQIVND (reference sequence). Germline trimming cut 3 bases from V and 8 bases from J; bases unmatched to any gene: 12. The CDR3 is 17 residues long.

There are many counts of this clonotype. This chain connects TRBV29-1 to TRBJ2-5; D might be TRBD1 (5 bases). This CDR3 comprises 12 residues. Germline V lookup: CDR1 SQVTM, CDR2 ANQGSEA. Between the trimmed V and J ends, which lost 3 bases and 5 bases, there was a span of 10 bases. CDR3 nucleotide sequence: TGCAGCGTTGAGAAGGGGCCGGAGACCCAGTACTTC. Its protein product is CSVEKGPETQYF.